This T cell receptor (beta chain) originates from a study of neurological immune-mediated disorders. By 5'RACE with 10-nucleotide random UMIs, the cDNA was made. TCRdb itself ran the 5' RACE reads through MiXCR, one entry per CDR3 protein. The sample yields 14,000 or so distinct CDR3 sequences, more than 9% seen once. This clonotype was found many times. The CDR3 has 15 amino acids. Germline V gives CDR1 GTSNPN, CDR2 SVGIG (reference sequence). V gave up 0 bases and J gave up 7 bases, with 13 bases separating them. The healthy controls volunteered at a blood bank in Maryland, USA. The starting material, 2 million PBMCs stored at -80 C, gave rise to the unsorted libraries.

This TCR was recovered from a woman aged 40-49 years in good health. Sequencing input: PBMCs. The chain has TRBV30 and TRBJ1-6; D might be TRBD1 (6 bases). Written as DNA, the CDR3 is TGTGCCTGGAGTGTATCGGGGGCGCCGAATTCACCCCTCCACTTT. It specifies CAWSVSGAPNSPLHF.